The subject of this entry is one TCR beta chain. Method: immunoSEQ multiplex PCR; TCRdb's copy keeps in-frame clones and lacks some. In the table there are roughly 92,000 clones, about 90% of which are singletons. This sample stems from a study of T cells after somatic rescue of genetic block. The germline V and J ends were trimmed by 3 bases and 6 bases, with 12 bases remaining between them. From germline, CDR1 is SNHLY and CDR2 FYNNEI. CDR3 size: 13 residues. This clonotype was obtained from a woman in her late teens or twenties. The specimen sequenced was peripheral blood mononuclear cells (PBMCs). The chain is built from TRBV2 and TRBJ2-7, with D perhaps being TRBD1 or TRBD2 (6 bases each). As DNA, the CDR3 is TGTGCCAGCAGTGATGAAAGGGGGGTCGAGCAGTACTTC. This encodes CASSDERGVEQYF.